These 22 T cell receptor beta chains were all obtained from the same sample, sequenced in a study of CD8 T cells in Susac syndrome. With random hexamers, reverse transcription was performed on about 0.5 to 1 ug of RNA. TCRdb passed the immunoSEQ multiplex PCR reads through MiXCR, listing each CDR3 protein once. Of 95,000 to 150,000 distinct CDR3 sequences listed, under 96% are singletons. The sample taken for sequencing was CD4+ T cells from PBMCs. All receptors derive from a human donor with Susac syndrome.

Here the CDR3 reads CASSSGLASTDTQYF. CDR3 DNA: TGTGCCAGCAGCTCGGGACTAGCGAGCACAGATACGCAGTATTTT. This rearrangement joins TRBV7-9 to TRBJ2-3; 10 bases map to TRBD2. The CDR3 sequence is 15 residues long. The ends lost 4 bases at V and 0 bases at J; junction bases unmatched: 1. Germline CDR1 reads SEHNR; CDR2 reads FQNEAQ (reference sequence).

This rearrangement joins TRBV20-1 to TRBJ1-5; TRBD1 aligns across 9 bases. Germline V gene data show CDR1 as DFQATT and CDR2 as SNEGSKA (reference sequence). V dropped 6 bases and J dropped 4; count of bases not matched to a gene: 10. This CDR3 spans 15 amino acids. The CDR3 region is CSATMDRGRNQPQHF. The DNA of the CDR3 is TGCAGTGCAACCATGGACAGGGGAAGAAATCAGCCCCAGCATTTT.

The V call is TRBV6-5, the J call TRBJ1-2, with 7 bases matching TRBD1. Germline assignment: CDR1 MNHEY and CDR2 SVGAGI. Trimming at V came to 3 bases and at J to 4 bases, leaving 5 bases not matched to a gene. CDR3 size: 14 residues. The CDR3 sequence is CASSYGQAGYGYTF. The CDR3 DNA sequence: TGTGCCAGCAGTTATGGACAGGCGGGCTATGGCTACACCTTC.

The chain recombines TRBV24-1 with TRBJ2-1; D might be TRBD1 or TRBD2, each matching 5 bases. CDR1 and CDR2 (germline): KGHDR, SFDVKD. Trimming shortened V by 1 base and J by 11 bases, and 8 bases separated the two germline ends. The CDR3 is made up of 12 amino acids. The CDR3: CATSDFRDQQFF. The CDR3 DNA reads as TGTGCCACCAGTGATTTCCGGGACCAGCAGTTCTTC.

The chain employs TRBV7-2 and TRBJ2-1, with 9 bases that match TRBD2. This CDR3 is built from 14 residues. Per the germline V gene, CDR1 is SGHTA and CDR2 is FQGNSA. With 5 bases clipped from V and 8 bases from J, the junction kept 7 bases outside the gene matches. CDR3 sequence reads: CASSPSSGKYEQFF. CDR3 bases: TGTGCCAGCAGCCCGTCTAGCGGGAAGTATGAGCAGTTCTTC.

The V gene is TRBV3-1, the J gene TRBJ1-1, with D possibly TRBD1 on 5 matching bases. Trimming shortened V by 3 bases and J by 8 bases, and 10 bases separated the two germline ends. Germline-derived CDR1 and CDR2 are LGHDT and YNNKEL (reference sequence). The CDR3 length is 12 residues. DNA of the CDR3: TGTGCCAGCAGCCATAGGGGAGAAGAAGCTTTCTTT. Translating it yields CASSHRGEEAFF.

This sequence joins TRBV6-5 and TRBJ2-7; no definite D call. The CDR3 has 14 residues. The germline V and J ends were trimmed by 6 bases and 1 base, with 13 bases remaining between them. Looked up from germline, CDR1 is MNHEY and CDR2 is SVGAGI. CDR3 sequence: CASSKGHLSYEQYF. The DNA of the CDR3 is TGTGCCAGCAGCAAAGGGCACCTTTCCTACGAGCAGTACTTC.

The gene calls are TRBV25-1 and TRBJ2-5; D is perhaps TRBD1 (5 bases). Trimming cost V 8 bases and J 5 bases, with 12 bases left between them. The CDR3 has 12 residues. Germline V CDR1 and CDR2: MGHDK, SYGVNS. The CDR3 DNA follows: TGTGCCAGCCGCAGACAGTCCGAGACCCAGTACTTC. Its translation is CASRRQSETQYF. The entire variable domain, with the rest obtained from reference TRBV25-1 and TRBJ2-5, is as follows: EADIYQTPRYLVIGTGKKITLECSQTMGHDKMYWYQQDPGMELHLIHYSYGVNSTEKGDLSSESTVSRIRTEHFPLTLESARPSHTSQYLCASRRQSETQYFGPGTRLLVL.

V is TRBV20-1 and J is TRBJ1-1; D unclear. From germline, CDR1 is DFQATT and CDR2 SNEGSKA (reference sequence). V dropped 4 bases and J dropped 4 bases, with 13 bases sitting between them. This CDR3 has 13 residues. The CDR3 DNA is TGCAGTGCTACCCTCACTGAAGGCACTGAAGCTTTCTTT. It is translated as CSATLTEGTEAFF.

The rearrangement joins TRBV20-1 to TRBJ1-5; TRBD1 is a possible D gene (6 bases). CDR3 length: 15 amino acids. Germline V CDR1 and CDR2: DFQATT, SNEGSKA (reference sequence). Trimming removed 0 bases from V and 3 bases from J, with 12 bases in between. Here the CDR3 reads CSARDPGADNQPQHF. The CDR3 DNA is TGCAGTGCTAGAGACCCAGGGGCGGACAATCAGCCCCAGCATTTT.

V gene TRBV5-1 combines with J gene TRBJ2-1; D might be TRBD1 or TRBD2, each matching 5 bases. Trimming left V 5 bases short and J 8 bases short, with 17 bases between. Per the germline V gene, CDR1 is SGHRS and CDR2 is YFSETQ. This CDR3 region has 14 residues. The DNA for the CDR3 is TGCGCCAGCAGAGGGGAGACTACTTGGGATGAGCAGTTCTTC. This codes for CASRGETTWDEQFF. Full variable domain (missing parts from reference TRBV5-1 and TRBJ2-1): KAGVTQTPRYLIKTRGQQVTLSCSPISGHRSVSWYQQTPGQGLQFLFEYFSETQRNKGNFPGRFSGRQFSNSRSEMNVSTLELGDSALYLCASRGETTWDEQFFGPGTRLTVL.

This rearrangement joins TRBV29-1 to TRBJ1-1, with 10 bases matching TRBD1. The length of the CDR3 is 14 residues. V lost 7 bases, J lost 5 bases, and 10 bases stayed unmatched. CDR1 is SQVTM, CDR2 ANQGSEA, per germline. The CDR3 region is CSAMDRGLRTEAFF. For the CDR3, the DNA is TGCAGCGCAATGGACAGGGGGTTACGGACTGAAGCTTTCTTT.

The chain uses TRBV20-1 and TRBJ2-7; perhaps D is TRBD1 or TRBD2 (6 bases each). The V end lost 0 bases, the J end lost 4 bases, and 13 bases lay between the germline ends. Germline-derived CDR1 and CDR2 are DFQATT and SNEGSKA (reference sequence). CDR3 length: 14 residues. The CDR3 sequence is CSAREGQGRYEQYF. In nucleotides, the CDR3 is TGCAGTGCTAGAGAGGGGCAGGGGAGGTACGAGCAGTACTTC.

This clonotype was detected only once. At one end the junction does not follow the germline gene, possibly because of a read error. The J gene is TRBJ2-7, the V gene TRBV14; D is unclear. The CDR3 runs to 15 residues. Germline assignment: CDR1 SGHDN and CDR2 FVKESK. The CDR3 nucleotides are TGTGCCAGCAGCAAAGAATTCGGCGCCACCTACGAGCAGTACTTC. Residues: CASSKEFGATYEQYF.

The chain recombines TRBV7-2 with TRBJ1-1; 7 bases fit TRBD1. Germline V gene lookup returns CDR1 SGHTA and CDR2 FQGNSA. The CDR3 runs 14 residues. Trimming removed 5 bases from V and 9 bases from J; junction bases left unmatched: 12. The CDR3 region is CASSGSGRGMKAFF. In nucleotides, the CDR3 is TGTGCCAGCAGCGGGAGTGGCAGGGGGATGAAAGCTTTCTTT.

The chain links TRBV12-3 or TRBV12-4 to TRBJ1-2; possible D gene TRBD1, 6 bases. The V and J ends lost 6 bases and 5 bases respectively, with 19 bases between them. The CDR3 contains 15 residues. Written as DNA, the CDR3 is TGTGCCAGCAGCTACTCCGAGGGGGATGGGTATGGCTACACCTTC. This translates into CASSYSEGDGYGYTF.

The rearrangement links TRBV20-1 to TRBJ2-1, with 9 bases matching TRBD2. J was trimmed by 6 bases and V by 3 bases; bases with no gene match: 6. The CDR3 totals 14 residues. CDR1 DFQATT and CDR2 SNEGSKA come from the germline V gene (reference sequence). CDR3 nucleotide sequence: TGCAGTGCTAGGGGCGGGAGGGCCATCAATGAGCAGTTCTTC. Translation: CSARGGRAINEQFF.

The gene calls are TRBV14 and TRBJ2-5, with TRBD2 as a possible D gene (5 bases). The CDR3 runs 13 residues. Trimming took 2 bases from V and 2 from J, leaving 6 bases between them. CDR1 SGHDN and CDR2 FVKESK come from the germline V gene. In DNA, the CDR3 is TGTGCCAGCAGCCAATCGGGACAAGAGACCCAGTACTTC. Translation gives CASSQSGQETQYF.

Points on this clonotype: Relative to the germline gene, one junction end is altered; a read error may explain this. The chain employs TRBV7-7 and TRBJ2-1, with TRBD2 matching over 10 bases. This CDR3 has 15 amino acids. Germline V gene sequence: CDR1 SSHAT, CDR2 FNYEAQ (reference sequence). The CDR3 DNA is TGTGCTAGCAGCGCCGGGACTAGCGATTACAATGAGCAGTTCTTC. This codes for CASSAGTSDYNEQFF.

The CDR3 here is CASSLAAQSAKNIQYF. In DNA form, the CDR3 reads TGTGCCAGCAGCTTAGCGGCTCAATCGGCCAAAAACATTCAGTACTTC. J is TRBJ2-4 and V is TRBV7-9, with unresolved D. Germline V gene lookup returns CDR1 SEHNR and CDR2 FQNEAQ (reference sequence). The V end lost 0 bases, the J end lost 1 base, and 10 bases lay between the germline ends. The CDR3 runs to 16 residues. Full variable domain (rest looked up from reference TRBV7-9 and TRBJ2-4): DTGVSQNPRHKITKRGQNVTFRCDPISEHNRLYWYRQTLGQGPEFLTYFQNEAQLEKSRLLSDRFSAERPKGSFSTLEIQRTEQGDSAMYLCASSLAAQSAKNIQYFGAGTRLSVL.

The V call is TRBV2, the J call TRBJ2-7; D remains ambiguous. Germline V CDR1 and CDR2: SNHLY, FYNNEI. V was clipped by 6 bases and J by 1 base, with 16 bases between them. The CDR3 spans 15 residues. The CDR3 bases are TGTGCCAGCAGCGCCCATCGGCCTTCATCCTACGAGCAGTACTTC. Its protein is CASSAHRPSSYEQYF.

The chain employs TRBV25-1 and TRBJ1-5; possibly TRBD1 for D (5 bases). Between the trimmed V and J ends, which lost 3 bases and 12 bases, there was a span of 12 bases. Germline CDR1 is MGHDK and CDR2 is SYGVNS. The CDR3 runs 12 residues. CDR3 coding DNA: TGTGCCAGCAGTGACACGACAGAGCTCCAGCATTTT. Translating gives CASSDTTELQHF.